One sample yielded the 13 T cell receptor beta chains listed below, sequenced in a study of OX40 agonist ivuxolimab in advanced cancers. Sequenced by immunoSEQ multiplex PCR; TCRdb stores in-frame clones only, minus some. The sample lists more than 65,000 clones, roughly 90% occurring once. Material: CD4+ or CD8+ T cells sorted from blood, obtained in a trial of the OX40 agonist ivuxolimab. Every receptor here comes from an adult with an advanced solid tumor such as melanoma, head and neck, liver or kidney cancer.

This clone was counted between two and nine times. The J gene is TRBJ1-6, the V gene TRBV2; D possibly corresponds to TRBD1 (5 bases). This CDR3 is 15 amino acids long. V lost 7 bases and J lost 7, with 17 bases in between. Germline V lookup: CDR1 SNHLY, CDR2 FYNNEI. The CDR3 loop is CASTWGSGGNSPLHF. CDR3 coding DNA: TGTGCCAGCACCTGGGGGTCGGGGGGGAATTCACCCCTCCACTTT.

The chain couples TRBV6-5 to TRBJ2-5; D remains ambiguous. Germline V gene data show CDR1 as MNHEY and CDR2 as SVGAGI. This CDR3 contains 13 residues. Deletions cut 6 bases from V and 5 bases from J, with 13 bases between. DNA of the CDR3: TGTGCCAGCAGCCCCGTTAACGGGGAGACCCAGTACTTC. It codes for CASSPVNGETQYF.

This clone is a singleton in its sample. This chain links TRBV7-6 with TRBJ1-2; 8 nucleotides align to TRBD1. In germline, CDR1 is SGHVS, CDR2 FNYEAQ. CDR3 length: 14 amino acids. The junction had 7 bases not matched to a gene; V was cut back by 4 bases and J by 6 bases. The CDR3: CASSSDRVLDGYTF. In DNA form, the CDR3 reads TGTGCCAGCAGCTCGGACAGGGTCCTAGATGGCTACACCTTC.

CDR3 residues: CASSYPTGSRGYTF. The CDR3 DNA follows: TGTGCCAGCAGCTATCCGACAGGGTCCCGTGGCTACACCTTC. The chain carries TRBV5-8 and TRBJ1-2, with TRBD1 matching over 7 bases. V dropped 3 bases and J dropped 7; count of bases not matched to a gene: 9. CDR3 length: 14 amino acids. Germline V CDR1 and CDR2: SGHTS, YDEGEE.

The chain carries TRBV7-2 and TRBJ2-7; D remains unclear. There are 17 residues in the CDR3. CDR1 SGHTA and CDR2 FQGNSA come from the germline V gene. V was shortened by 1 base and J by 0 bases, with 16 bases between the two germline ends. DNA for the CDR3: TGTGCCAGCAGCTTAGAACCATTTAAGGGCAGCTCCTACGAGCAGTACTTC. Encoded protein: CASSLEPFKGSSYEQYF.

The sample holds one count of this clone. The chain carries TRBV19 and TRBJ2-7; no clear D gene. Trimming shortened V by 2 bases and J by 0 bases, and 11 bases separated the two germline ends. This CDR3 has 15 amino acids. Germline CDR1 reads LNHDA; CDR2 reads SQIVND (reference sequence). This CDR3 reads CASSITVRDSYEQYF. Written as DNA, the CDR3 is TGTGCCAGTAGTATAACCGTTCGCGACTCCTACGAGCAGTACTTC.

Only one count was recorded for this clone. CDR3 DNA sequence: TGCAGCGTTGATTCTGGACAGGGATATGGCTACACCTTC. Protein sequence: CSVDSGQGYGYTF. The genes are TRBV29-1 and TRBJ1-2; 8 bases fit TRBD1. This CDR3 is built from 13 residues. Germline loops: CDR1 SQVTM, CDR2 ANQGSEA. Trimming cost V 3 bases and J 5 bases; bases outside gene matches: 5.

The gene calls are TRBV7-5 and TRBJ1-5. TRBV7-5 is a known pseudogene. The CDR3 runs 12 residues. In DNA form, the CDR3 reads TGTGTCAGAAGCCTTAACGATCAGCCCCAGCATTTT. It yields the protein CVRSLNDQPQHF.

Only one count was recorded for this clone. The rearrangement links TRBV9 to TRBJ1-2; D is perhaps TRBD1 (6 bases). Deletions cut 3 bases from V and 4 bases from J, with 13 bases between. The CDR3 sequence is 14 residues long. The V gene's germline CDR1 is SGDLS and CDR2 YYNGEE. CDR3 sequence: CASSEGGSFYGYTF. The CDR3 DNA follows: TGTGCCAGCAGCGAAGGGGGGAGCTTCTATGGCTACACCTTC.

The chain uses TRBV7-9 and TRBJ2-7; perhaps TRBD1 as D (6 bases). The V and J ends lost 1 base and 6 bases respectively, with 16 bases between them. The CDR3 loop spans 15 amino acids. Germline CDR1 is SEHNR and CDR2 is FQNEAQ (reference sequence). CDR3 sequence (DNA): TGTGCCAGCAGCTTAGTACAGGGCATGGTAGGCGAGCAGTACTTC. Protein sequence: CASSLVQGMVGEQYF.

Here the CDR3 DNA reads TGTGCCAGAAGCCCCACCCCCGGGACAGGGTGTTCTGGGGCCAACGTCCTGACTTTC. It translates to CARSPTPGTGCSGANVLTF. The chain recombines TRBV5-3 with TRBJ2-6; the match to TRBD1 covers 9 bases. Being an ORF, TRBV5-3 has a function that is uncertain. The length of the CDR3 is 19 residues. V was clipped by 4 bases and J by 1 base; unmatched bases: 12.

The rearrangement links TRBV4-1 to TRBJ1-5; D uncertain. In germline, CDR1 is MGHRA, CDR2 YSYEKL. The CDR3 contains 13 residues. V was clipped by 4 bases and J by 4 bases, with 8 bases between them. The CDR3 loop is CASSPWSNQPQHF. The DNA of the CDR3 is TGCGCCAGCAGCCCTTGGTCAAATCAGCCCCAGCATTTT.

The V call is TRBV6-8, the J call TRBJ2-3, with D tentatively TRBD2 (6 bases). CDR1 is MNHGY, CDR2 SAAAGT, per germline. V was shortened by 8 bases and J by 2 bases, with 14 bases between the two germline ends. The CDR3 consists of 14 residues. The CDR3: CASLWRGITDTQYF. DNA of the CDR3: TGTGCCAGCTTGTGGCGGGGAATCACAGATACGCAGTATTTT.